This T cell receptor (beta chain) was captured by sequencing in a study of tumor-infiltrating lymphocytes in primary liver carcinoma. Worth noting for this clonotype: Its cognate antigen is unknown. One junction end does not reproduce the germline sequence, and a read error may be involved.

Total RNA (approximately 500 ng) served as template for TCR beta cDNA synthesis primed by a constant-region primer. Three-round nested multiplex PCR performed with slightly modified ARM-PCR produced the TCR beta libraries. A C-beta reverse primer and TRBV1-TRBV30 forward primers served in each of the first two PCR rounds, at about 10 cycles apiece. A single record per CDR3 protein comes from TCRdb applying MiXCR to the multiplex PCR reads. Of 80,000 to 100,000 distinct CDR3 sequences listed, about 70% are singletons. The source material, about 20-30 mg of unsorted bulk tissue, was used to co-extract RNA and DNA. Donors underwent surgery for histopathologically diagnosed primary liver carcinoma. Whole-study findings and limits: It was tumor-adjacent and tumor-blood pairs that overlapped less than tumor region pairs did. The study found a significantly higher top-250-clone fraction in tumors than in blood (p = 0.039).

Looked up from germline, CDR1 is MDHEN and CDR2 is SYDVKM. The CDR3 runs 15 residues. Sequences were obtained from tumor-adjacent normal liver tissue. The chain joins TRBV28 to TRBJ2-5; 11 nucleotides match TRBD2. This TCR was recovered from a man aged 35-49 years with primary liver carcinoma and hepatitis B virus infection. The CDR3 sequence is CASSPSTSGIRSHYF. CDR3 nucleotide sequence: TGTGCCAGCAGTCCCTCGACTAGCGGGATTAGGTCCCATTACTTC.